A single sample is the source of the 19 T cell receptor beta chains below, sequenced in a study of spatial heterogeneity in lung cancer. TCRdb analysed the 5' RACE reads with MiXCR anew, one entry per CDR3 protein. The sample has about 120,000 distinct CDR3 sequences, more than 10% seen once; the top ten hold 16%. Specified time point: blood at routine non-recurrence follow-up after resection. The study sequenced unsorted whole RNA from tumor, nontumor lung or frozen PBMC. Sequencing was performed on PBMCs, taken at follow-up. These receptors were obtained from a male donor with early-stage non-small cell lung cancer.

This chain uses TRBV2 with TRBJ2-4, with 7 bases aligning to TRBD1. V shed 8 bases and J 0 bases; nucleotides not matched to a gene: 7. The V gene's germline CDR1 is SNHLY and CDR2 FYNNEI. The length of the CDR3 is 15 residues. The CDR3 region is CASEWDSLAKNIQYF. Here the CDR3 DNA reads TGTGCCAGCGAGTGGGACAGCCTAGCCAAAAACATTCAGTACTTC.

This clonotype was detected many times. V usage is TRBV4-1 and J usage is TRBJ2-1; D remains ambiguous. CDR1 MGHRA and CDR2 YSYEKL come from the germline V gene. The length of the CDR3 is 14 residues. The V and J ends lost 4 bases and 8 bases respectively, with 15 bases between them. This CDR3 is CASSLNPTSDEQFF. Written as DNA, the CDR3 is TGCGCCAGCAGCCTTAATCCTACTTCGGATGAGCAGTTCTTC.

This clonotype was seen a few times. For the CDR3, the DNA is TGTGCCAGCAGCCTAACAGTGGTCGAGGCCAACGTCCTGACTTTC. Translation gives CASSLTVVEANVLTF. V gene TRBV6-6 combines with J gene TRBJ2-6; D is ambiguous. V was clipped by 6 bases and J by 6 bases, with 15 bases between them. The CDR3 extends over 15 amino acids. Germline loops: CDR1 MNHNY, CDR2 SVGAGI (reference sequence).

This clonotype was picked up many times. V is TRBV2 and J is TRBJ2-3; D ambiguous. The CDR3 totals 16 residues. The germline V gene encodes CDR1 SNHLY and CDR2 FYNNEI. Trimming pared 3 bases from V and 0 bases from J, leaving 13 bases between. The CDR3 DNA reads TGTGCCAGCAGTGAGTTTGCCAGGAAGAGCACAGATACGCAGTATTTT. It translates to CASSEFARKSTDTQYF.

The chain couples TRBV10-3 to TRBJ2-1; D remains ambiguous. Trimming took 0 bases from V and 7 from J, leaving 7 bases between them. Germline V gives CDR1 ENHRY, CDR2 SYGVKD. The CDR3 has 13 amino acids. CDR3 residues: CAISESVGNEQFF. The CDR3 nucleotides read TGTGCCATCAGTGAGTCGGTTGGTAATGAGCAGTTCTTC.

As to this clonotype: A much larger clone differs from this one at a single base, so this may be a read error. Since the CDR3 does not end with the conserved phenylalanine or tryptophan, this likely comes from a read error. V gene TRBV2 combines with J gene TRBJ2-3, with TRBD2 as a possible D gene (7 bases). From germline, CDR1 is SNHLY and CDR2 FYNNEI. Trimming stripped 7 bases from V and 2 bases from J, with 16 bases between. CDR3 length: 15 residues. This CDR3 is CASNPGGGLTDTQYY. The CDR3 region has the DNA TGTGCCAGCAACCCTGGGGGGGGCCTCACAGATACGCAGTATTAT.

This clonotype was counted between two and nine times. The chain is built from TRBV20-1 and TRBJ2-3; 9 bases line up with TRBD2. This CDR3 contains 14 residues. J lost 3 bases, V lost 3 bases, and 4 bases had no gene match. CDR1 is DFQATT, CDR2 SNEGSKA, per germline (reference sequence). CDR3 sequence (DNA): TGCAGTGCTAGGCGGGGGGGCCGGACAGATACGCAGTATTTT. Amino acid sequence: CSARRGGRTDTQYF.

J is TRBJ2-7 and V is TRBV9; a weak D match, TRBD1 (5 bases). Trimming stripped 0 bases from V and 5 bases from J, with 15 bases between. Germline-derived CDR1 and CDR2 are SGDLS and YYNGEE. The CDR3 is 15 amino acids. The CDR3 region has the DNA TGTGCCAGCAGCGTAGTAGGGGTACGTGGGGACGAGCAGTACTTC. Translation: CASSVVGVRGDEQYF.

This clonotype has only a few counts. This chain uses TRBV20-1 with TRBJ2-2; 7 nucleotides match TRBD2. This CDR3 region has 13 residues. J lost 4 bases, V lost 4 bases, and 3 bases had no gene match. Germline V lookup: CDR1 DFQATT, CDR2 SNEGSKA (reference sequence). The CDR3 DNA follows: TGCAGTGCTAAGGGAGGGTTCACCGGGGAGCTGTTTTTT. It encodes CSAKGGFTGELFF.

This clonotype came up many times. The chain carries TRBV29-1 and TRBJ2-5, with TRBD1 matching 8 bases. The V and J ends lost 6 bases and 2 bases, in that order; junction bases with no gene match: 8. The CDR3 loop spans 14 amino acids. Germline-derived CDR1 and CDR2 are SQVTM and ANQGSEA. CDR3 in amino acids: CSVATGARQETQYF. In DNA form, the CDR3 reads TGCAGCGTAGCGACAGGGGCCCGACAAGAGACCCAGTACTTC.

This clonotype has a count of ten or more. The chain uses TRBV7-9 and TRBJ2-7; D gene uncertain. Per germline, CDR1 SEHNR and CDR2 FQNEAQ (reference sequence). There are 15 residues in the CDR3. V lost 2 bases and J lost 2, with 13 bases in between. Here the CDR3 DNA reads TGTGCCAGCAGCTTAAACGGTGGCGGCACCTACGAGCAGTACTTC. Translation gives CASSLNGGGTYEQYF.

This clonotype was detected many times. The chain has TRBV20-1 and TRBJ2-1; no clear D. The CDR3 extends over 15 amino acids. The germline gives CDR1 DFQATT, CDR2 SNEGSKA (reference sequence). Trimming took 4 bases from V and 8 from J, leaving 21 bases between them. The CDR3 is CSATPIPGLGDEQFF. The CDR3 nucleotides are TGCAGTGCTACCCCGATTCCAGGATTAGGCGATGAGCAGTTCTTC.

This clonotype was detected many times. This chain joins TRBV11-2 and TRBJ1-1; D not resolved. The V end lost 8 bases, the J end lost 4 bases, and 11 bases lay between the germline ends. From germline, CDR1 is SGHAT and CDR2 FQNNGV. The CDR3 length is 12 residues. CDR3 in amino acids: CASRVLGTEAFF. The CDR3 DNA sequence: TGTGCCAGCCGCGTCCTAGGCACTGAAGCTTTCTTT.

The rearrangement joins TRBV11-2 to TRBJ1-4; D remains ambiguous. This CDR3 is built from 13 residues. The germline CDR1 and CDR2 sequences are SGHAT and FQNNGV. V lost 0 bases, J lost 7 bases, and 6 bases lay in between. CDR3 in DNA: TGTGCCAGCAGCTTAGAGTTTAGTGAAAAACTGTTTTTT. Its protein product is CASSLEFSEKLFF.

The rearrangement joins TRBV20-1 to TRBJ1-2; D is perhaps TRBD1 (6 bases). Trimming cost V 5 bases and J 5 bases, with 18 bases left between them. From germline, CDR1 is DFQATT and CDR2 SNEGSKA (reference sequence). The CDR3 is made up of 14 amino acids. CDR3 DNA sequence: TGCAGTGCTCAGACGGGGGCAACCGGATATGGCTACACCTTC. This gives the protein CSAQTGATGYGYTF.

The sample holds many counts of this clonotype. The chain combines TRBV4-1 with TRBJ2-1; D gene unclear. The CDR3 spans 13 residues. The germline V gene has CDR1 MGHRA and CDR2 YSYEKL. V gave up 1 base and J gave up 5 bases, with 6 bases separating them. As DNA, the CDR3 is TGCGCCAGCAGCCAAGCTACCAACAATGAGCAGTTCTTC. Its translation: CASSQATNNEQFF.

This clonotype has a count of ten or more. The chain recombines TRBV6-2 or TRBV6-3 with TRBJ2-7, with D possibly being TRBD2 (5 bases). V gave up 6 bases and J gave up 6 bases, with 15 bases separating them. CDR1 is MNHEY and CDR2 is SVGEGT in the germline V gene. The length of the CDR3 is 13 residues. This chain's CDR3 is CASSPPGGREQYF. Here the CDR3 DNA reads TGTGCCAGCAGCCCCCCCGGAGGCCGCGAGCAGTACTTC.

This clonotype was counted ten times or more. The chain joins TRBV5-1 to TRBJ2-3; D is perhaps TRBD2 (5 bases). The CDR3 consists of 10 residues. V was pared by 6 bases and J by 6 bases, with 5 bases between. The germline V gene has CDR1 SGHRS and CDR2 YFSETQ. The CDR3 loop reads CASTGDTQYF. CDR3 sequence (DNA): TGCGCCAGCACGGGGGATACGCAGTATTTT.

This rearrangement joins TRBV30 to TRBJ2-1, with a weak D call TRBD1 (5 bases). CDR1 is GTSNPN and CDR2 is SVGIG in the germline V gene (reference sequence). This CDR3 is 14 amino acids long. Trimming removed 2 bases at V and 5 bases at J, with 13 bases between. Here the CDR3 reads CAWSLGDHDNEQFF. CDR3 DNA sequence: TGTGCCTGGAGTTTAGGGGATCACGACAATGAGCAGTTCTTC.